Below are 29 T cell receptor beta chains sequenced from a single sample in a study of blood T cells in healthy people across ages. Alongside a J-beta primer mix, a sample-barcoded 5' primer served in a second PCR lasting about 7 to 11 cycles. MiXCR, applied by TCRdb to the 5' RACE reads, yields one record per CDR3 protein. The sample comprises hundreds of thousands of distinct CDR3 sequences, around 45% of which are singletons, and approximately 19% rests with the top ten. The sequencing input was blood. Receptors were obtained from a man aged 55-75 years in good health.

V is TRBV4-3 and J is TRBJ2-1, with D unclear. The germline V gene has CDR1 LGHNA and CDR2 YSLEER. Trimming removed 0 bases at V and 5 bases at J, with 8 bases between. The CDR3 consists of 14 residues. CDR3 coding DNA: TGCGCCAGCAGCCAAGATCATAGAGACAATGAGCAGTTCTTC. This gives the protein CASSQDHRDNEQFF.

CDR3 nucleotides: TGTGCCAGCAGCCTCACGGGACAGGGCTATGGCTACACCTTC. Translated: CASSLTGQGYGYTF. This chain uses TRBV12-3 or TRBV12-4 with TRBJ1-2; 9 nucleotides line up with TRBD1. The CDR3 consists of 14 residues. The V segment lost 6 bases and the J segment 4 bases; nucleotides outside the gene matches: 6.

This clonotype was detected a few times. The CDR3: CAISGERGAYEQYF. The CDR3 region has the DNA TGTGCCATCAGTGGGGAACGGGGGGCATACGAGCAGTACTTC. The chain employs TRBV10-3 and TRBJ2-5; a possible D gene is TRBD2 (7 bases). The DNA end is more similar to TRBJ2-7, so the J call may be wrong. This CDR3 spans 14 amino acids. Per germline, CDR1 ENHRY and CDR2 SYGVKD.

The chain employs TRBV20-1 and TRBJ2-7; D is perhaps TRBD1 (6 bases). The V gene lost 0 bases and the J gene lost 2 bases, with 14 bases spanning the gap. Germline CDR1 DFQATT, CDR2 SNEGSKA (reference sequence). The CDR3 sequence is 15 residues long. CDR3 in amino acids: CSARDNRGIPYEQYF. The CDR3 DNA reads TGCAGTGCTAGAGATAATAGGGGGATACCCTACGAGCAGTACTTC.

The CDR3 reads CSATERVPAKLFF. The CDR3 coding sequence is TGCAGTGCCACCGAGAGGGTCCCGGCTAAACTGTTTTTT. The V and J genes are TRBV20-1 and TRBJ1-4; D not resolved. Trimming shortened V by 6 bases and J by 11 bases, and 19 bases separated the two germline ends. This CDR3 has 13 amino acids. In germline, CDR1 is DFQATT, CDR2 SNEGSKA (reference sequence).

The DNA for the CDR3 is TGTGCCAGCAGTTATCGCGGGGGGCCCTCGAGGGAGCAGTACTTC. Residues: CASSYRGGPSREQYF. The V call is TRBV6-2 or TRBV6-3, the J call TRBJ2-5, with 8 bases aligning to TRBD2. Germline loops: CDR1 MNHEY, CDR2 SVGEGT. V lost 3 bases and J lost 11; bases outside the gene matches: 14. The CDR3 is 15 residues long.

The gene calls are TRBV7-2 and TRBJ1-1; TRBD1 matches 7 bases. Germline loops: CDR1 SGHTA, CDR2 FQGNSA. The trim removed 5 bases at V and 6 bases at J, leaving 15 bases unmatched. CDR3 length: 16 amino acids. The CDR3 loop is CASSPPQTGKGAEAFF. The CDR3 DNA sequence: TGTGCCAGCAGCCCCCCGCAGACAGGGAAGGGGGCTGAAGCTTTCTTT.

V gene TRBV6-5 combines with J gene TRBJ2-3; 7 bases are shared with TRBD2. With V trimmed by 0 bases and J by 3 bases, 6 bases remained unmatched. Germline-derived CDR1 and CDR2 are MNHEY and SVGAGI. The CDR3 is 16 amino acids. DNA of the CDR3: TGTGCCAGCAGTTACTCGCCTAGCGGACTAACAGATACGCAGTATTTT. This sequence encodes CASSYSPSGLTDTQYF.

The J gene is TRBJ2-7, the V gene TRBV2; 10 nucleotides align to TRBD2. The DNA end is more similar to TRBJ2-5, so the J call may be wrong. The CDR3 contains 17 residues. Germline V gene lookup returns CDR1 SNHLY and CDR2 FYNNEI. The CDR3 DNA is TGTGCCAGCAGTGATTTGGCTAGCGGGGGTGATCAAGAGACCCAGTACTTC. Encoded protein: CASSDLASGGDQETQYF.

This clonotype was detected only a few times. This chain connects TRBV7-2 to TRBJ2-3; TRBD2 matches 11 bases. Per germline, CDR1 SGHTA and CDR2 FQGNSA. The V gene end was trimmed by 6 bases and the J gene end by 5 bases; junction bases not matched to a gene: 7. CDR3 length: 15 residues. The CDR3 here is CASSRLAGFIDTQYF. The CDR3 DNA reads TGTGCCAGCAGTCGACTAGCGGGGTTCATAGATACGCAGTATTTT.

This clonotype was detected only a few times. This chain connects TRBV5-1 to TRBJ2-7, with D hard to call. Trimming left V 0 bases short and J 2 bases short, with 15 bases between. Germline loops: CDR1 SGHRS, CDR2 YFSETQ. CDR3 length equals 16 residues. As DNA, the CDR3 is TGCGCCAGCAGCTTGGTAGTGGAAATTCCACCCTACGAGCAGTACTTC. Protein sequence: CASSLVVEIPPYEQYF. The whole variable domain, filled in from reference TRBV5-1 and TRBJ2-7, reads KAGVTQTPRYLIKTRGQQVTLSCSPISGHRSVSWYQQTPGQGLQFLFEYFSETQRNKGNFPGRFSGRQFSNSRSEMNVSTLELGDSALYLCASSLVVEIPPYEQYFGPGTRLTVT.

This clonotype appeared a single time. A junction end diverges from the germline sequence, so it may reflect a read error. V and J are TRBV7-9 and TRBJ2-7, with unresolved D. This CDR3 spans 14 amino acids. Germline values: CDR1 SEHNR, CDR2 FQNEAQ (reference sequence). The CDR3 DNA follows: TGTTCCAGCAGCTTATCAGAGAGCTCCTACGGGCAGTACTTC. It yields the protein CSSSLSESSYGQYF.

The V and J genes are TRBV3-1 and TRBJ2-1; TRBD1 matches at 7 bases. J was trimmed by 2 bases and V by 6 bases; bases with no gene match: 7. The CDR3 is 15 amino acids. Germline lookup yields CDR1 LGHDT and CDR2 YNNKEL (reference sequence). The CDR3 here is CASRPRGLTYNEQFF. The CDR3, as DNA: TGTGCCAGCAGGCCAAGGGGGCTCACCTACAATGAGCAGTTCTTC.

The CDR3 bases are TGTGCCAGCAGCCTATCACAGGGGACTGCTGAAGCTTTCTTT. Amino acid sequence: CASSLSQGTAEAFF. The chain joins TRBV7-9 to TRBJ1-1; 7 positions match TRBD1. With V trimmed by 5 bases and J by 6 bases, 9 bases remained unmatched. CDR1 is SEHNR and CDR2 is FQNEAQ in the germline V gene (reference sequence). The CDR3 sequence is 14 residues long.

This clonotype occurred a few times. The chain employs TRBV7-2 and TRBJ2-5; D might be TRBD2 (7 bases). Per germline, CDR1 SGHTA and CDR2 FQGNSA. This CDR3 contains 15 residues. V was trimmed by 2 bases and J by 1 base, leaving 11 bases between them. The CDR3 DNA reads TGTGCCAGCAGCTTATGGGGGGGGGCCCAAGAGACCCAGTACTTC. It is translated as CASSLWGGAQETQYF.

The chain joins TRBV11-2 to TRBJ1-1; a possible D gene is TRBD1 (5 bases). There are 14 residues in the CDR3. Germline CDR1 is SGHAT and CDR2 is FQNNGV. V gave up 3 bases and J gave up 2 bases, with 10 bases separating them. In DNA form, the CDR3 reads TGTGCCAGCAGCTTGGGGGGATTCAACACTGAAGCTTTCTTT. Amino acid sequence: CASSLGGFNTEAFF.

This chain uses TRBV5-6 with TRBJ1-5; 8 bases map to TRBD1. Germline loops: CDR1 SGHDT, CDR2 YYEEEE. The V segment lost 0 bases and the J segment 7 bases; nucleotides outside the gene matches: 6. This CDR3 has 15 residues. In nucleotides, the CDR3 is TGTGCCAGCAGCTTGGGGACAGGGTCTCAACAGCCCCAGCATTTT. Translated, it gives CASSLGTGSQQPQHF.

The chain joins TRBV29-1 to TRBJ1-1; the match to TRBD1 covers 8 bases. This CDR3 has 12 residues. Germline loops: CDR1 SQVTM, CDR2 ANQGSEA. Unmatched junction bases numbered 4, after V lost 6 bases and J lost 4 bases. Here the CDR3 DNA reads TGCAGCGTAGACAGGGGAGCCACTGAAGCTTTCTTT. Translating it yields CSVDRGATEAFF.

This chain links TRBV13 with TRBJ1-1, with 8 bases matching TRBD1. After removal of 3 bases from V and 4 bases from J, the junction contained 4 bases not matched to a gene. Germline values: CDR1 PRHDT, CDR2 FYEKMQ (reference sequence). The CDR3 runs 14 residues. The CDR3 protein is CASSFDRGTTEAFF. The CDR3 nucleotides read TGTGCCAGCAGCTTTGACAGGGGCACCACTGAAGCTTTCTTT.

This sequence joins TRBV6-2 or TRBV6-3 and TRBJ2-3; no reliable D call. CDR3 length equals 14 residues. Trimming left V 4 bases short and J 0 bases short, with 8 bases between. CDR1 is MNHEY and CDR2 is SVGEGT in the germline V gene. Written as DNA, the CDR3 is TGTGCCAGCAGTTGGGGTCCGAGCACAGATACGCAGTATTTT. The encoded protein is CASSWGPSTDTQYF.

This CDR3 is CASRQAGGFVDTQYF. For the CDR3, the DNA is TGTGCCAGCCGACAAGCGGGGGGGTTTGTAGATACGCAGTATTTT. This rearrangement joins TRBV28 to TRBJ2-3; 10 bases map to TRBD2. CDR3 length: 15 residues. Per germline, CDR1 MDHEN and CDR2 SYDVKM. V was clipped by 8 bases and J by 5 bases; unmatched bases: 10.

The DNA of the CDR3 is TGTGCCACCACACCCGTCGGGGACACCTACAACTCCAACACCGGGGAGCTGTTTTTT. Translation: CATTPVGDTYNSNTGELFF. The rearrangement joins TRBV27 to TRBJ2-2; D is possibly TRBD1 (6 bases). V was clipped by 10 bases and J by 2 bases, with 29 bases between them. This CDR3 spans 19 amino acids. Germline CDR1 is MNHEY and CDR2 is SMNVEV (reference sequence).

V gene TRBV28 combines with J gene TRBJ2-3, with TRBD2 identical over 7 bases. The V and J ends lost 3 bases and 10 bases, in that order; junction bases with no gene match: 13. The germline CDR1 and CDR2 sequences are MDHEN and SYDVKM. The CDR3 is 15 amino acids. Here the CDR3 DNA reads TGTGCCAGCAGTTTGAACCCACTAGCGACGTGGCCGCAGTATTTT. It encodes CASSLNPLATWPQYF.

This clonotype was observed many times. The chain links TRBV10-2 to TRBJ2-4, with 7 nucleotides matching TRBD2. This CDR3 has 18 residues. Germline loops: CDR1 WSHSY, CDR2 SAAADI. J was trimmed by 0 bases and V by 2 bases; bases with no gene match: 10. The CDR3 DNA reads TGCGCCAGCAGTGAGCGATTATGGGAGGGATTAGCCAAAAACATTCAGTACTTC. Its protein product is CASSERLWEGLAKNIQYF.

This clonotype occurred a few times. V gene TRBV5-1 combines with J gene TRBJ2-5; 12 nucleotides line up with TRBD2. The CDR3 has 16 residues. Germline values: CDR1 SGHRS, CDR2 YFSETQ. The V segment lost 4 bases and the J segment 5 bases; nucleotides outside the gene matches: 9. This CDR3 is CASSLPLGLAGETQYF. The CDR3 DNA sequence: TGCGCCAGCAGCCTGCCCCTCGGACTAGCGGGGGAGACCCAGTACTTC.

The CDR3 protein is CSAREFGASGGLNEQFF. The CDR3 DNA is TGCAGTGCTAGAGAGTTTGGGGCTAGCGGGGGGCTTAATGAGCAGTTCTTC. The J gene is TRBJ2-1, the V gene TRBV20-1, with TRBD2 matching over 11 bases. Germline lookup yields CDR1 DFQATT and CDR2 SNEGSKA (reference sequence). The J segment lost 7 bases and the V segment lost 0 bases, leaving 11 bases of the junction unmatched. The CDR3 contains 17 residues.

This chain connects TRBV6-1 to TRBJ1-4; the D gene is possibly TRBD1 (6 bases). The CDR3 contains 15 residues. V was cut by 3 bases and J by 7 bases, with 15 bases left in between. The germline gives CDR1 MNHNS, CDR2 SASEGT. CDR3 sequence reads: CASSEMTGVGEKLFF. The CDR3 nucleotides read TGTGCCAGCAGTGAGATGACAGGTGTCGGTGAAAAACTGTTTTTT.

V and J are TRBV6-5 and TRBJ2-2; D gene unclear. Germline loops: CDR1 MNHEY, CDR2 SVGAGI. Trimming stripped 3 bases from V and 4 bases from J, with 9 bases between. CDR3 length equals 14 residues. CDR3 coding DNA: TGTGCCAGCAGTTATAAGGGTGGCACCGGGGAGCTGTTTTTT. Residues: CASSYKGGTGELFF.

The genes are TRBV4-1 and TRBJ1-5; no firm D call. Germline values: CDR1 MGHRA, CDR2 YSYEKL. Deletions cut 0 bases from V and 7 bases from J, with 10 bases between. The CDR3 length is 14 residues. The CDR3, as DNA: TGCGCCAGCAGCCAAGATGGAAGGAAACAGCCCCAGCATTTT. This translates into CASSQDGRKQPQHF.